The 27 T cell receptor beta chains presented below share a single source sample, sequenced in a study of T cell changes during pregnancy in multiple sclerosis. Sequencing was performed with immunoSEQ multiplex PCR; in TCRdb, only in-frame clones are kept and a portion is missing. The table lists some 69,000 clones, around 94% of them singletons. The sequencing here drew on peripheral blood, taken in the second trimester of pregnancy. The receptors shown here come from a female donor in good health, enrolled as a control in a pregnancy study.

This clone was seen a few times. The chain joins TRBV2 to TRBJ2-7, with TRBD1 identical over 10 bases. CDR1 and CDR2 (germline): SNHLY, FYNNEI. This CDR3 contains 13 residues. Trimming at V came to 6 bases and at J to 6 bases, leaving 5 bases not matched to a gene. The CDR3 coding sequence is TGTGCCAGCAGCGGGACAGGGGATGTCGAGCAGTACTTC. This translates into CASSGTGDVEQYF.

The chain has TRBV19 and TRBJ1-5; D ambiguous. The V gene's germline CDR1 is LNHDA and CDR2 SQIVND (reference sequence). The CDR3 is 14 residues long. V was cut by 6 bases and J by 7 bases, with 16 bases left in between. CDR3 coding DNA: TGTGCCAGTAGGATCTACAGTGAGAGCCAGCCCCAGCATTTT. It specifies CASRIYSESQPQHF.

The V and J genes are TRBV11-2 and TRBJ2-1; D perhaps matches TRBD1 (5 bases). Looked up from germline, CDR1 is SGHAT and CDR2 is FQNNGV. Trimming removed 10 bases at V and 0 bases at J, with 16 bases between. This CDR3 region has 15 residues. CDR3 residues: CATMSRASSYNEQFF. Written as DNA, the CDR3 is TGTGCCACGATGTCCAGGGCTAGCTCCTACAATGAGCAGTTCTTC. The whole variable domain, remainder taken from reference TRBV11-2 and TRBJ2-1, is EAGVAQSPRYKIIEKRQSVAFWCNPISGHATLYWYQQILGQGPKLLIQFQNNGVVDDSQLPKDRFSAERLKGVDSTLKIQPAKLEDSAVYLCATMSRASSYNEQFFGPGTRLTVL.

The chain has TRBV10-3 and TRBJ1-1; D remains ambiguous. V was shortened by 7 bases and J by 0 bases, with 9 bases between the two germline ends. The length of the CDR3 is 13 residues. CDR1 and CDR2 (germline): ENHRY, SYGVKD. Here the CDR3 reads CAITQQLNTEAFF. CDR3 DNA sequence: TGTGCCATCACCCAACAGCTGAACACTGAAGCTTTCTTT.

This clone appeared a single time. The CDR3 is CASRGSGGHGAVEGYTF. For the CDR3, the DNA is TGTGCCAGCAGGGGTTCAGGGGGTCACGGGGCAGTCGAAGGCTACACCTTC. V usage is TRBV7-9 and J usage is TRBJ1-2, with TRBD1 matching 7 bases. There are 17 residues in the CDR3. Germline loops: CDR1 SEHNR, CDR2 FQNEAQ (reference sequence). J was trimmed by 8 bases and V by 6 bases; bases with no gene match: 21. Supplemented by reference TRBV7-9 and TRBJ1-2, the full variable domain reads DTGVSQNPRHKITKRGQNVTFRCDPISEHNRLYWYRQTLGQGPEFLTYFQNEAQLEKSRLLSDRFSAERPKGSFSTLEIQRTEQGDSAMYLCASRGSGGHGAVEGYTFGSGTRLTVV.

The chain is built from TRBV7-2 and TRBJ1-5, with D perhaps TRBD1 (5 bases). This CDR3 is built from 14 residues. Germline values: CDR1 SGHTA, CDR2 FQGNSA. Trimming cost V 5 bases and J 1 base, with 9 bases left between them. The CDR3 loop reads CASSLQASNQPQHF. The DNA of the CDR3 is TGTGCCAGCAGCCTACAGGCAAGCAATCAGCCCCAGCATTTT.

The V and J genes are TRBV27 and TRBJ2-2, with TRBD1 matching over 9 bases. CDR1 and CDR2 (germline): MNHEY, SMNVEV (reference sequence). V dropped 8 bases and J dropped 4; count of bases not matched to a gene: 5. This CDR3 is built from 14 residues. CDR3 region: CASLGTGSTGELFF. The CDR3 coding sequence is TGTGCCAGCTTGGGGACAGGGAGCACCGGGGAGCTGTTTTTT.

This clone was detected only once. This chain connects TRBV10-3 to TRBJ2-7, with 8 nucleotides matching TRBD1. Germline CDR1 is ENHRY and CDR2 is SYGVKD. Trimming took 2 bases from V and 4 from J; bases not matched to a gene: 7. The CDR3 length is 15 residues. The CDR3 DNA sequence: TGTGCCATCAGTGAGACCGGACAGGGTGTATACGAGCAGTACTTC. Translation gives CAISETGQGVYEQYF.

V and J are TRBV18 and TRBJ2-5; D call uncertain. Trimming took 2 bases from V and 4 from J, leaving 5 bases between them. Per germline, CDR1 KGHSH and CDR2 LQKENI. The CDR3 sequence is 12 residues long. The CDR3 loop reads CASSPGRETQYF. For the CDR3, the DNA is TGTGCCAGCTCACCAGGGCGAGAGACCCAGTACTTC.

V gene TRBV18 combines with J gene TRBJ2-1, with TRBD1 matching over 8 bases. From germline, CDR1 is KGHSH and CDR2 LQKENI. With 3 bases clipped from V and 0 bases from J, the junction kept 7 bases outside the gene matches. The CDR3 has 17 residues. The CDR3 region has the DNA TGTGCCAGCTCACCGGGGACAGGACGGAGCTCCTACAATGAGCAGTTCTTC. Its translation is CASSPGTGRSSYNEQFF.

The CDR3 here is CASSVIQGLGTDTQYF. CDR3 in DNA: TGTGCCAGCAGTGTAATACAGGGCTTAGGCACAGATACGCAGTATTTT. V and J are TRBV6-1 and TRBJ2-3; maybe TRBD1 (6 bases). This CDR3 spans 16 amino acids. CDR1 is MNHNS, CDR2 SASEGT, per germline. Trimming took 4 bases from V and 1 from J, leaving 15 bases between them.

The chain links TRBV5-8 to TRBJ2-3; maybe TRBD1 (6 bases). The CDR3 covers 12 residues. Germline values: CDR1 SGHTS, CDR2 YDEGEE. V was cut by 2 bases and J by 9 bases, with 10 bases left in between. The DNA for the CDR3 is TGTGCCAGCAGCTTACGGACAGCGACGCAGTATTTT. This codes for CASSLRTATQYF.

This clone came up once. The chain recombines TRBV27 with TRBJ2-2; a weak D match, TRBD1 (5 bases). Per the germline V gene, CDR1 is MNHEY and CDR2 is SMNVEV (reference sequence). V was pared by 5 bases and J by 7 bases, with 14 bases between. The CDR3 has 14 amino acids. CDR3 coding DNA: TGTGCCAGCAGTATTCGACAGCCCAGCGGGGAGCTGTTTTTT. It translates to CASSIRQPSGELFF.

This chain joins TRBV29-1 and TRBJ1-3; 7 bases match TRBD1. V shed 6 bases and J 4 bases; nucleotides not matched to a gene: 6. Germline CDR1 and CDR2: SQVTM and ANQGSEA. This CDR3 has 13 amino acids. For the CDR3, the DNA is TGCAGCGTCCTCCCGGGACAGGGAAACACCATATATTTT. This sequence encodes CSVLPGQGNTIYF.

The V and J genes are TRBV9 and TRBJ1-2; D gene unclear. Germline CDR1 and CDR2: SGDLS and YYNGEE. The CDR3 is 14 amino acids. Trimming pared 3 bases from V and 5 bases from J, leaving 14 bases between. CDR3 protein: CASSGGLAEYGYTF. The CDR3 DNA is TGTGCCAGCAGCGGTGGACTGGCAGAGTATGGCTACACCTTC.

This clone was seen just once. V usage is TRBV5-1 and J usage is TRBJ2-7; D is ambiguous. This CDR3 contains 12 residues. Trimming cost V 5 bases and J 2 bases, with 8 bases left between them. Germline loops: CDR1 SGHRS, CDR2 YFSETQ. In DNA form, the CDR3 reads TGCGCCAGCAGTTACGGTACCTACGAGCAGTACTTC. Amino acids: CASSYGTYEQYF.

This chain links TRBV19 with TRBJ1-1; 10 nucleotides line up with TRBD1. The V segment lost 1 base and the J segment 10 bases; nucleotides outside the gene matches: 3. Germline V lookup: CDR1 LNHDA, CDR2 SQIVND (reference sequence). CDR3 length: 13 residues. The CDR3 region has the DNA TGTGCCAGTAGTATAGGGGGACAGGGGTTAGCTTTCTTT. It codes for CASSIGGQGLAFF.

The chain carries TRBV27 and TRBJ1-2; the match to TRBD1 covers 9 bases. Germline CDR1 reads MNHEY; CDR2 reads SMNVEV (reference sequence). V dropped 4 bases and J dropped 1; count of bases not matched to a gene: 7. The CDR3 length is 16 residues. In DNA form, the CDR3 reads TGTGCCAGCAGTTCCCCCACAGGGGGCCTTAACTATGGCTACACCTTC. Amino acids: CASSSPTGGLNYGYTF.

The V and J genes are TRBV2 and TRBJ2-7; D is ambiguous. This CDR3 comprises 10 residues. The V end was cut by 4 bases, the J end by 6 bases, with 4 bases between. CDR1 and CDR2 from the germline V gene are SNHLY and FYNNEI. This chain's CDR3 is CASSAGEQYF. CDR3 DNA sequence: TGTGCCAGCAGTGCGGGCGAGCAGTACTTC. Combining the CDR3 with reference TRBV2 and TRBJ2-7 gives the whole variable domain EPEVTQTPSHQVTQMGQEVILRCVPISNHLYFYWYRQILGQKVEFLVSFYNNEISEKSEIFDDQFSVERPDGSNFTLKIRSTKLEDSAMYFCASSAGEQYFGPGTRLTVT.

The chain links TRBV15 to TRBJ2-7; perhaps TRBD2 as D (6 bases). Germline V lookup: CDR1 LNHNV, CDR2 YYDKDF (reference sequence). CDR3 size: 13 residues. Trimming cost V 8 bases and J 4 bases, with 15 bases left between them. As DNA, the CDR3 is TGTGCCACCCAAGTGGGGGGATCTTACGAGCAGTACTTC. This encodes CATQVGGSYEQYF.

The chain is built from TRBV7-6 and TRBJ1-1; D gene uncertain. The CDR3 loop spans 14 amino acids. Germline CDR1 SGHVS, CDR2 FNYEAQ. The V end was cut by 4 bases, the J end by 4 bases, with 13 bases between. The CDR3 loop reads CASSSLGASTEAFF. For the CDR3, the DNA is TGTGCCAGCAGCTCCCTGGGAGCATCCACTGAAGCTTTCTTT.

The rearrangement links TRBV19 to TRBJ1-2, with no clear D. CDR1 LNHDA and CDR2 SQIVND come from the germline V gene (reference sequence). This CDR3 has 15 residues. V was trimmed by 1 base and J by 8 bases, leaving 17 bases between them. The CDR3 coding sequence is TGTGCCAGTAGTATAGGCCGGGATACTTCAAGGGGCTACACCTTC. Translated: CASSIGRDTSRGYTF.

The chain has TRBV4-3 and TRBJ1-2, with 8 bases that match TRBD1. CDR3 length equals 14 residues. V trimming: 1 base; J trimming: 8 bases; junction bases outside the gene matches: 6. In germline, CDR1 is LGHNA, CDR2 YSLEER. CDR3 DNA: TGCGCCAGCAGCCAAGGGACAGGGAGCATGGGCTACACCTTC. It codes for CASSQGTGSMGYTF.

V is TRBV6-5 and J is TRBJ1-2, with D hard to call. Germline V gives CDR1 MNHEY, CDR2 SVGAGI. The CDR3 extends over 14 amino acids. The V end was cut by 0 bases, the J end by 2 bases, with 7 bases between. The CDR3 protein is CASSYSGWNYGYTF. Written as DNA, the CDR3 is TGTGCCAGCAGTTACTCTGGCTGGAACTATGGCTACACCTTC.

The rearrangement joins TRBV18 to TRBJ2-3, with 15 positions matching TRBD2. The CDR3 spans 18 residues. Looked up from germline, CDR1 is KGHSH and CDR2 is LQKENI. V lost 6 bases, J lost 2 bases, and 9 bases stayed unmatched. The DNA of the CDR3 is TGTGCCAGCTCCCGTGGGACTAGCGGGGGGCCGATCACAGATACGCAGTATTTT. Translating it yields CASSRGTSGGPITDTQYF.

The chain has TRBV4-3 and TRBJ2-7; maybe TRBD2 (6 bases). V dropped 0 bases and J dropped 0 bases, with 12 bases sitting between them. Per the germline V gene, CDR1 is LGHNA and CDR2 is YSLEER. CDR3 length: 16 amino acids. The CDR3 reads CASSQDKGGRSYEQYF. Here the CDR3 DNA reads TGCGCCAGCAGCCAAGATAAGGGAGGCCGCTCCTACGAGCAGTACTTC.

The chain has TRBV27 and TRBJ2-2, with 7 nucleotides matching TRBD1. The CDR3 is 15 amino acids. V shed 8 bases and J 4 bases; nucleotides not matched to a gene: 10. Germline CDR1 MNHEY, CDR2 SMNVEV (reference sequence). The CDR3 DNA follows: TGTGCCAGCGGGGGCAGGGGGACCTTCACCGGGGAGCTGTTTTTT. Its translation: CASGGRGTFTGELFF.